A single sample gave rise to the 19 T cell receptor beta chains below, sequenced in a study of blood T cell repertoires in COVID-19. Method: immunoSEQ multiplex PCR; TCRdb's copy keeps in-frame clones and lacks some. The data contain 150,000 to 200,000 clones, roughly 88% of them singletons. The sequenced sample consisted of PBMCs or T cells enriched from blood (not recorded which). These receptors originate from a man between 65 and 85 years old who had been exposed to COVID-19.

This sequence joins TRBV28 and TRBJ2-4; D is undetermined. Between the trimmed V and J ends, which lost 2 bases and 5 bases, there was a span of 10 bases. The CDR3 extends over 14 amino acids. Germline-derived CDR1 and CDR2 are MDHEN and SYDVKM. CDR3: CASSLQQSENIQYF. The CDR3 DNA is TGTGCCAGCAGTTTACAGCAGAGCGAAAACATTCAGTACTTC.

This sequence joins TRBV11-2 and TRBJ2-7; TRBD2 is a possible D gene (5 bases). Trimming removed 1 base from V and 0 bases from J, with 13 bases in between. The CDR3 length is 16 residues. Germline CDR1 reads SGHAT; CDR2 reads FQNNGV. CDR3 loop: CASSLAGVFGSYEQYF. CDR3 nucleotides: TGTGCCAGCAGCTTAGCCGGGGTTTTCGGCTCCTACGAGCAGTACTTC.

This chain connects TRBV28 to TRBJ2-7; 10 nucleotides match TRBD1. The CDR3 covers 15 residues. Per germline, CDR1 MDHEN and CDR2 SYDVKM. Trimming cost V 7 bases and J 2 bases; bases outside gene matches: 8. The CDR3 DNA reads TGTGCCAGCATTCCCACCGGGACAGGGGCCTACGAGCAGTACTTC. It yields the protein CASIPTGTGAYEQYF. The complete variable domain, with remaining parts taken from reference TRBV28 and TRBJ2-7, reads DVKVTQSSRYLVKRTGEKVFLECVQDMDHENMFWYRQDPGLGLRLIYFSYDVKMKEKGDIPEGYSVSREKKERFSLILESASTNQTSMYLCASIPTGTGAYEQYFGPGTRLTVT.

CDR3 sequence: CASMDISVGEQYF. The DNA for the CDR3 is TGCGCCAGCATGGACATCAGTGTGGGCGAGCAGTACTTC. This chain joins TRBV5-1 and TRBJ2-7; perhaps TRBD1 as D (5 bases). V lost 6 bases, J lost 6 bases, and 16 bases lay in between. The CDR3 is 13 residues long. The germline V gene encodes CDR1 SGHRS and CDR2 YFSETQ. The whole variable domain, remainder taken from reference TRBV5-1 and TRBJ2-7, is KAGVTQTPRYLIKTRGQQVTLSCSPISGHRSVSWYQQTPGQGLQFLFEYFSETQRNKGNFPGRFSGRQFSNSRSEMNVSTLELGDSALYLCASMDISVGEQYFGPGTRLTVT.

The rearrangement joins TRBV6-2 or TRBV6-3 to TRBJ1-1; no definite D call. The V and J ends lost 5 bases and 5 bases respectively, with 3 bases between them. The CDR3 consists of 10 residues. The V gene's germline CDR1 is MNHEY and CDR2 SVGEGT. CDR3 sequence reads: CASSHTEAFF. CDR3 nucleotide sequence: TGTGCCAGCAGTCATACTGAAGCTTTCTTT.

V is TRBV7-8 and J is TRBJ1-4; 9 bases line up with TRBD1. Germline V gives CDR1 SGHVS, CDR2 FQNEAQ. This CDR3 comprises 14 residues. V shed 1 base and J 6 bases; nucleotides not matched to a gene: 0. The CDR3 DNA reads TGTGCCAGCAGCTTAGGGACAGGGGATGAAAAACTGTTTTTT. The encoded protein is CASSLGTGDEKLFF.

This clone was counted once. The chain joins TRBV5-4 to TRBJ2-4; 8 bases are shared with TRBD1. The CDR3 spans 15 residues. The junction had 2 bases not matched to a gene; V was cut back by 0 bases and J by 3 bases. Germline V CDR1 and CDR2: SGHNT, YYREEE (reference sequence). CDR3 sequence: CASSLGTGGKNIQYF. For the CDR3, the DNA is TGTGCCAGCAGCTTGGGTACAGGGGGCAAAAACATTCAGTACTTC.

The CDR3 region has the DNA TGTGCCAGCAACAAAAGGACAGGGTGGCAAGACGAGCAGTACTTC. Protein: CASNKRTGWQDEQYF. This sequence joins TRBV5-6 and TRBJ2-7; 8 positions agree with TRBD1. The CDR3 runs to 15 residues. CDR1 is SGHDT, CDR2 YYEEEE, per germline. The junction had 13 bases not matched to a gene; V was cut back by 6 bases and J by 5 bases.

The chain combines TRBV6-5 with TRBJ1-6; D ambiguous. CDR3 size: 15 residues. Trimming removed 6 bases from V and 6 bases from J, with 15 bases in between. The germline gives CDR1 MNHEY, CDR2 SVGAGI. This chain's CDR3 is CASSVRRGTNSPLHF. The CDR3 region has the DNA TGTGCCAGCAGCGTCCGCCGGGGTACTAATTCACCCCTCCACTTT.

The rearrangement joins TRBV5-5 to TRBJ1-1; 7 bases line up with TRBD1. Germline values: CDR1 SGHKS, CDR2 YYEKEE (reference sequence). The CDR3 has 19 residues. The V segment lost 0 bases and the J segment 0 bases; nucleotides outside the gene matches: 14. The CDR3 region has the DNA TGTGCCAGCAGCTTGGCTAGCGACAGGGTGAGGCGGATGAACACTGAAGCTTTCTTT. Translated, it gives CASSLASDRVRRMNTEAFF.

The CDR3 DNA is TGTGCCAGCTCGGGGAGGGCCCGTGAAAAACTGTTTTTT. Translated, it gives CASSGRAREKLFF. The genes are TRBV18 and TRBJ1-4; no firm D call. The germline CDR1 and CDR2 sequences are KGHSH and LQKENI. The CDR3 has 13 residues. Trimming removed 6 bases from V and 7 bases from J, with 12 bases in between.

J is TRBJ1-6 and V is TRBV10-1, with TRBD1 identical over 10 bases. V lost 6 bases, J lost 11 bases, and 7 bases stayed unmatched. The CDR3 loop spans 14 amino acids. Germline V gene sequence: CDR1 WNHNN, CDR2 SYGVQD (reference sequence). CDR3 sequence reads: CASSRDRGLAPLHF. The CDR3 DNA sequence: TGCGCCAGCAGCCGGGACAGGGGTTTGGCACCCCTCCACTTT.

V usage is TRBV2 and J usage is TRBJ1-5, with no clear D. This CDR3 spans 15 amino acids. The V and J ends lost 0 bases and 7 bases respectively, with 13 bases between them. Per germline, CDR1 SNHLY and CDR2 FYNNEI. CDR3 sequence (DNA): TGTGCCAGCAGTGAAGCCCTCCCGGGTTCCCAGCCCCAGCATTTT. This gives the protein CASSEALPGSQPQHF. The full variable domain, completed using reference TRBV2 and TRBJ1-5, is EPEVTQTPSHQVTQMGQEVILRCVPISNHLYFYWYRQILGQKVEFLVSFYNNEISEKSEIFDDQFSVERPDGSNFTLKIRSTKLEDSAMYFCASSEALPGSQPQHFGDGTRLSIL.

V and J are TRBV9 and TRBJ2-2, with D possibly matching TRBD1 (5 bases). V lost 4 bases to trimming and J lost 1 base, with 11 bases between them. Germline V gene sequence: CDR1 SGDLS, CDR2 YYNGEE. The CDR3 runs to 15 residues. Here the CDR3 DNA reads TGTGCCAGCAGCACGGATGGACAGAACACCGGGGAGCTGTTTTTT. This encodes CASSTDGQNTGELFF.

The sample holds a few counts of this clone. This sequence joins TRBV27 and TRBJ2-1; 10 nucleotides align to TRBD2. Germline CDR1 and CDR2: MNHEY and SMNVEV (reference sequence). The CDR3 has 15 residues. V lost 3 bases and J lost 5; bases outside the gene matches: 4. The CDR3 protein is CASSFRGLADNEQFF. CDR3 nucleotide sequence: TGTGCCAGCAGTTTTCGCGGACTAGCGGACAATGAGCAGTTCTTC.

V gene TRBV2 combines with J gene TRBJ1-2; D unclear. The germline V and J ends were trimmed by 3 bases and 3 bases, with 11 bases remaining between them. CDR1 SNHLY and CDR2 FYNNEI come from the germline V gene. This CDR3 comprises 14 residues. The CDR3 spells CASSDFTGDYGYTF. The CDR3 bases are TGTGCCAGCAGTGATTTCACGGGAGACTATGGCTACACCTTC.

CDR3 residues: CASSPRRGNTGELFF. Written as DNA, the CDR3 is TGTGCCAGTAGTCCCCGAAGGGGGAACACCGGGGAGCTGTTTTTT. V usage is TRBV19 and J usage is TRBJ2-2; possible D gene TRBD1, 5 bases. In germline, CDR1 is LNHDA, CDR2 SQIVND (reference sequence). V lost 5 bases and J lost 1, with 11 bases in between. CDR3 length equals 15 residues.

The chain uses TRBV19 and TRBJ2-3, with no clear D. Trimming took 6 bases from V and 1 from J, leaving 14 bases between them. The V gene's germline CDR1 is LNHDA and CDR2 SQIVND (reference sequence). CDR3 length: 15 amino acids. The CDR3 spells CASRALVSGTDTQYF. CDR3 DNA: TGTGCCAGTAGGGCTCTAGTATCGGGCACAGATACGCAGTATTTT.

The table lists this clone with a count of one. The junction departs from germline at one end; a sequencing error may be responsible. V gene TRBV13 combines with J gene TRBJ2-7; 15 bases are shared with TRBD2. The germline gives CDR1 PRHDT, CDR2 FYEKMQ (reference sequence). CDR3 length equals 16 residues. CDR3 DNA: TGTGTCAGCAGCCAGAGGACTAGCGGGAGGGCTTACGAGCAGTACTTC. Translation: CVSSQRTSGRAYEQYF.